A selection of T cell receptor beta chains follows, all from one sample in a study of shared clonotypes between healthy human individuals. Profiling relied on immunoSEQ multiplex PCR, and the TCRdb table lists in-frame clones only, not all of them. The sample yields about 1.1 million clones, 78% seen once. Sequenced: memory CD4+ T cells from PBMCs. All receptors derive from a young man in good health. Some clones in this sample may be carry-over from other donors' samples. Each CDR3 is given with its conserved first and last residue. Each record gives: V gene, D gene, J gene, clone size, CDR3 DNA, CDR3 protein. A D gene is named only where the DNA matches it firmly. Clone size is shown for a subset of rows, as once, few, many or a class of expanded clone.

v_gene: TRBV5-4; d_gene: -; j_gene: TRBJ1-1; abundance: once; CDR3nt: TGTGCCAGCAGCCACCAGAATACTGAAGCTTTCTTT; CDR3aa: CASSHQNTEAFF
v_gene: TRBV11-3; d_gene: -; j_gene: TRBJ1-1; abundance: once; CDR3nt: TGTGCCAGCAGCCATGGATATATGAACACTGAAGCTTTCTTT; CDR3aa: CASSHGYMNTEAFF
v_gene: TRBV28; d_gene: -; j_gene: TRBJ2-1; abundance: -; CDR3nt: TGTGCCAGCAGTCGTCGCTCCGCAAGCTCCTACAATGAGCAGTTCTTC; CDR3aa: CASSRRSASSYNEQFF
v_gene: TRBV5-4; d_gene: -; j_gene: TRBJ2-3; abundance: -; CDR3nt: TGTGCCAGCAGCGCCGGACAAAGGGATACGCAGTATTTT; CDR3aa: CASSAGQRDTQYF
v_gene: TRBV9; d_gene: -; j_gene: TRBJ2-3; abundance: -; CDR3nt: TGTGCCAGCACCCAGGGGTTCACAGATACGCAGTATTTT; CDR3aa: CASTQGFTDTQYF
v_gene: TRBV30; d_gene: -; j_gene: TRBJ1-2; abundance: few; CDR3nt: TGTGCCTCGACGGAGGCCGGCTATGGCTACACCTTC; CDR3aa: CASTEAGYGYTF
v_gene: TRBV5-1; d_gene: -; j_gene: TRBJ1-1; abundance: -; CDR3nt: TGCGCCAGCAGCTTGGTTTTTGGGGGCGCGGACACTGAAGCTTTCTTT; CDR3aa: CASSLVFGGADTEAFF
v_gene: TRBV2; d_gene: -; j_gene: TRBJ2-1; abundance: -; CDR3nt: TGTGCCAGCAGTGTAAGGGGGGGAGGGAATGAGCAGTTCTTC; CDR3aa: CASSVRGGGNEQFF
v_gene: TRBV10-3; d_gene: -; j_gene: TRBJ1-1; abundance: -; CDR3nt: TGTGCCGTTACCAAGGGCGAGAACACTGAAGCTTTCTTT; CDR3aa: CAVTKGENTEAFF
v_gene: TRBV4-2; d_gene: TRBD2; j_gene: TRBJ2-7; abundance: -; CDR3nt: TGTGCCAGCAGCCAAGAATCTCTAGCGGGGGGCCCCTACGAGCAGTACTTC; CDR3aa: CASSQESLAGGPYEQYF
v_gene: TRBV5-6; d_gene: -; j_gene: TRBJ2-2; abundance: -; CDR3nt: TGTGCCAGCAGCCGAAGGGCGGCCGGGGAGCTGTTTTTT; CDR3aa: CASSRRAAGELFF
v_gene: TRBV6-1; d_gene: TRBD2; j_gene: TRBJ2-7; abundance: -; CDR3nt: TGTGCCAGCAATGAAGCGGGGGGAAGCTCCTACGAGCAGTACTTC; CDR3aa: CASNEAGGSSYEQYF
v_gene: TRBV7-9; d_gene: -; j_gene: TRBJ2-3; abundance: once; CDR3nt: TGTGCCAGCAGCTTTGACCGAACGCAGTATTTT; CDR3aa: CASSFDRTQYF
v_gene: TRBV6-5; d_gene: -; j_gene: TRBJ2-2; abundance: few; CDR3nt: TGTGCCAGCAGTTTTGGGACGGGAGCTACCGGGGAGCTGTTTTTT; CDR3aa: CASSFGTGATGELFF
v_gene: TRBV27; d_gene: -; j_gene: TRBJ1-2; abundance: -; CDR3nt: TGTGCCAGCAGTTCCTTGCGGGGGCTAGACTATGGCTACACCTTC; CDR3aa: CASSSLRGLDYGYTF
v_gene: TRBV20-1; d_gene: -; j_gene: TRBJ1-1; abundance: few; CDR3nt: TGCAGTGCTAGAGCAGGGAGTCAAGCTTTCTTT; CDR3aa: CSARAGSQAFF
v_gene: TRBV28; d_gene: -; j_gene: TRBJ2-5; abundance: -; CDR3nt: TGTGCCAGCAACCACGAGGAGACCCAGTACTTC; CDR3aa: CASNHEETQYF
v_gene: TRBV4-1; d_gene: -; j_gene: TRBJ1-1; abundance: -; CDR3nt: TGCGCCAGCAGCTTATCGGAGGACAGCCGGAACACTGAAGCTTTCTTT; CDR3aa: CASSLSEDSRNTEAFF
v_gene: TRBV13; d_gene: -; j_gene: TRBJ2-5; abundance: -; CDR3nt: TGTGCCAGCAGCTTAGTGCAGTGGGATCTTCAGGGAGAGACCCAGTACTTC; CDR3aa: CASSLVQWDLQGETQYF
v_gene: TRBV14; d_gene: TRBD2; j_gene: TRBJ2-1; abundance: -; CDR3nt: TGTGCCAGCAGCCAGGCGGGAGGGCCGCGATCTGTGCAGTTCTTC; CDR3aa: CASSQAGGPRSVQFF
v_gene: TRBV6-1; d_gene: -; j_gene: TRBJ1-4; abundance: -; CDR3nt: TGTGCCAGCAGTAAAGCCCCTAATGAAAAACTGTTTTTT; CDR3aa: CASSKAPNEKLFF
v_gene: TRBV2; d_gene: TRBD2; j_gene: TRBJ2-5; abundance: -; CDR3nt: TGTGCCAGCGCATTTAGCGGGAGACGAGAGACCCAGTACTTC; CDR3aa: CASAFSGRRETQYF
v_gene: TRBV5-1; d_gene: TRBD1; j_gene: TRBJ1-6; abundance: -; CDR3nt: TGCGCCAGCAGCTACGGGACAGGGCAAGGAAATTCACCCCTCCACTTT; CDR3aa: CASSYGTGQGNSPLHF
v_gene: TRBV7-9; d_gene: TRBD1; j_gene: TRBJ2-1; abundance: -; CDR3nt: TGTGCCAGCAGCCCCCGGACAGGGGCCCCCCCGAGCTCCTACAATGAGCAGTTCTTC; CDR3aa: CASSPRTGAPPSSYNEQFF
v_gene: TRBV28; d_gene: TRBD1; j_gene: TRBJ2-2; abundance: -; CDR3nt: TGTGCCAGCAGTTTCCTCTCCGGACAGGGTACCGGGGAGCTGTTTTTT; CDR3aa: CASSFLSGQGTGELFF
v_gene: TRBV6-5; d_gene: -; j_gene: TRBJ1-3; abundance: -; CDR3nt: TGTGCCAGCAGTTACTCGTTCCCACCGGCAGGAAACACCATATATTTT; CDR3aa: CASSYSFPPAGNTIYF
v_gene: TRBV5-5; d_gene: -; j_gene: TRBJ1-1; abundance: few; CDR3nt: TGTGCCAGCAGCTTGGGCCCAGGGAACACTGAAGCTTTCTTT; CDR3aa: CASSLGPGNTEAFF
v_gene: TRBV28; d_gene: -; j_gene: TRBJ2-2; abundance: -; CDR3nt: TGTGCCAGCAGTTTATTCTTAGTATCGAACACCGGGGAGCTGTTTTTT; CDR3aa: CASSLFLVSNTGELFF
v_gene: TRBV30; d_gene: -; j_gene: TRBJ2-5; abundance: -; CDR3nt: TGTGCCTGGAATCAGGGTTTAAGTGAGACCCAGTACTTC; CDR3aa: CAWNQGLSETQYF
v_gene: TRBV5-1; d_gene: -; j_gene: TRBJ2-1; abundance: few; CDR3nt: TGCGCCAGCAGCTACTTGGTTGAGGGTAGGGAGCAGTTCTTC; CDR3aa: CASSYLVEGREQFF
v_gene: TRBV28; d_gene: TRBD2; j_gene: TRBJ2-3; abundance: -; CDR3nt: TGTGCCAGCAGTATCGGGACTATGACAGATACGCAGTATTTT; CDR3aa: CASSIGTMTDTQYF